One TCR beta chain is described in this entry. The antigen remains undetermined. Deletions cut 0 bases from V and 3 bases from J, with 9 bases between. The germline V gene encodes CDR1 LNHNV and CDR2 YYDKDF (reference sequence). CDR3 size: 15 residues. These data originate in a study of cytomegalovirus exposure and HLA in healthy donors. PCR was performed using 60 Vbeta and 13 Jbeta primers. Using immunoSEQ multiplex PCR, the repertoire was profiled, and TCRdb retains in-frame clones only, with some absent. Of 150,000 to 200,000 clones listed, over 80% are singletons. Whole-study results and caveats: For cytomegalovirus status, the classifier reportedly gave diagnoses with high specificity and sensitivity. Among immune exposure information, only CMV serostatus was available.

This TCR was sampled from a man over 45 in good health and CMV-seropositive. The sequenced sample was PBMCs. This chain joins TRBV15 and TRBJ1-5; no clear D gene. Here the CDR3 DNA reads TGTGCCACCAGCAGAGATCCGGGGTCCAATCAGCCCCAGCATTTT. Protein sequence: CATSRDPGSNQPQHF.